A selection of T cell receptor beta chains follows, all from one sample in a study of cytomegalovirus exposure and HLA in healthy donors. Method: immunoSEQ multiplex PCR; TCRdb's copy keeps in-frame clones and lacks some. The table has around 80,000 clones, 9.5% to 13% seen once; the top ten hold approximately 23%. What was sequenced was PBMCs. All receptors derive from a man between 60 and 75 years old in good health and CMV-seropositive. The CDR3 runs from the conserved cysteine through the conserved F or W. The order of the fields is CDR3 length, clone size, J gene, V gene, D gene, CDR3 DNA, CDR3 protein. D genes are given only for firm matches. Rows give clone size only sometimes, using once, few, many, or a class for an expanded clone.

>16|.|TRBJ1-5|TRBV7-2|TRBD1
TGTGCCAGCAGCGGAGGGACAGGGGTAGGGGGGCAGCCCCAGCATTTT
CASSGGTGVGGQPQHF
>12|.|TRBJ1-1|TRBV30|TRBD1
TGTGCCCGCGACAGGGTGAACACTGAAGCTTTCTTT
CARDRVNTEAFF
>13|.|TRBJ1-1|TRBV6-4|TRBD1
TGTGCCAGCAGCGTGACAGGGGCTGCGGAAGCTTTATTT
CASSVTGAAEALF
>15|.|TRBJ1-3|TRBV5-4|TRBD1
TGTGCCAGCAGCCAAGACAGGGGAACTGGAAACACCATATATTTT
CASSQDRGTGNTIYF
>15|.|TRBJ2-1|TRBV5-4|.
TGTGCCAGCAGCTACCGGGACTCCCGGAGAAATGAGCAGTTCTTC
CASSYRDSRRNEQFF
>11|few|TRBJ1-2|TRBV28|.
TGTGCCAGCAGTCGGACACGGGGCTACACCTTC
CASSRTRGYTF
>15|few|TRBJ2-1|TRBV28|TRBD2
TGTGCCAGTAAAACCCGGGACTACCCCTACAATGAGCAGTTCTTC
CASKTRDYPYNEQFF
>15|few|TRBJ1-2|TRBV4-1|TRBD1
TGCGCCAGCAGCCAAGATTCGACAGGGCCCTATGGCTACACCTTC
CASSQDSTGPYGYTF
>16|few|TRBJ2-2|TRBV7-9|TRBD2
TGTGCCAGCAGCGATGGACTAGCGCGATATAGCGGGGAGCTGTTTTTT
CASSDGLARYSGELFF
>15|.|TRBJ2-6|TRBV18|.
TGTGCCAGCTCAGCCAATTCGGGTGGGGCCAACGTCCTGACTTTC
CASSANSGGANVLTF
>12|.|TRBJ1-1|TRBV30|.
TGTGCCTGGAGTGATGGGCGAACTGAAGCTTTCTTT
CAWSDGRTEAFF
>15|few|TRBJ2-5|TRBV11-1|.
TGTGCCAGCAGCCCTCCCGGGACACCCACAGAGACCCAGTACTTC
CASSPPGTPTETQYF
>13|few|TRBJ1-1|TRBV29-1|.
TGCAGCGTTGCGGCGAGTGGCGGCACTGAAGCTTTCTTT
CSVAASGGTEAFF
>15|.|TRBJ2-3|TRBV28|.
TGTGCCAGCAGTTTATTTCAGGGATACGCAGATACGCAGTATTTT
CASSLFQGYADTQYF
>14|.|TRBJ2-5|TRBV6-1|.
TGTGCCAGCAGAGAGGGGAGGGGGGAAGAGACCCAGTACTTC
CASREGRGEETQYF
>15|few|TRBJ2-7|TRBV28|TRBD2
TGTGCCAGCAGTGCCCGACTAGCGGGAGTCGACGAGCAGTACTTC
CASSARLAGVDEQYF
>16|few|TRBJ2-2|TRBV4-1|.
TGCGCCAGCAGCCAAGGGAGAAACGCGAACACCGGGGAGCTGTTTTTT
CASSQGRNANTGELFF
>15|.|TRBJ2-3|TRBV11-2|TRBD1
TGTGCCAGCAGCTTAGATCAGGGGGGCACAGATACGCAGTATTTT
CASSLDQGGTDTQYF
>13|.|TRBJ1-2|TRBV6-5|.
TGTGCCAGCAGTTACACCTCAGGGACACCCGGCACCTTC
CASSYTSGTPGTF
>12|.|TRBJ1-2|TRBV30|.
TGTGCCTGGAGTCAACAGTCGGGAGGCTACACCTTC
CAWSQQSGGYTF
>16|few|TRBJ2-1|TRBV7-9|TRBD2
TGTGCCAGCAGCTTAGCGATCGCGGGAGGGTACAATGAGCAGTTCTTC
CASSLAIAGGYNEQFF
>16|.|TRBJ2-2|TRBV5-3|TRBD1
TGTGCCAGAAGCGGTGGACAGGGCGAGGACACCGGGGAGCTGTTTTTT
CARSGGQGEDTGELFF